In this sample, the clone carrying this TCR beta chain turned up a few times. The antigen remains undetermined. TCRdb reanalysed the 5' RACE reads using MiXCR and keeps one entry per CDR3 protein. The sample has about 92,000 distinct CDR3 sequences, 10% to 15% seen once; the top ten hold more than 40%. These data originate in a study of spatial heterogeneity in lung cancer. Looking at the study overall: There were, on average, more than ten raw-read appearances for each unique TCR and UMI combination. Study-wide findings and caveats: Blood showed ubiquitous tumor TCRs more often at resection than at routine follow-up.

Indicated time point: sample taken at primary tumor resection. The sequenced material consisted of unsorted whole RNA from tumor, nontumor lung or frozen PBMC. The cohort: 70 to 75 early-stage, untreated non-small cell lung cancer patients. This clonotype was obtained from a male donor with early-stage non-small cell lung cancer. Sample: PBMCs, taken at surgery.

CDR3 bases: TGTGCCAGCAGCCCTCGACTAGCGGGAGTTCGAGAGACCCAGTACTTC. Translating gives CASSPRLAGVRETQYF. The V gene is TRBV11-1, the J gene TRBJ2-5, with TRBD2 identical over 12 bases. The V gene's germline CDR1 is SGHAT and CDR2 FQDESV (reference sequence). The CDR3 is 16 residues long. J lost 4 bases, V lost 5 bases, and 8 bases had no gene match.